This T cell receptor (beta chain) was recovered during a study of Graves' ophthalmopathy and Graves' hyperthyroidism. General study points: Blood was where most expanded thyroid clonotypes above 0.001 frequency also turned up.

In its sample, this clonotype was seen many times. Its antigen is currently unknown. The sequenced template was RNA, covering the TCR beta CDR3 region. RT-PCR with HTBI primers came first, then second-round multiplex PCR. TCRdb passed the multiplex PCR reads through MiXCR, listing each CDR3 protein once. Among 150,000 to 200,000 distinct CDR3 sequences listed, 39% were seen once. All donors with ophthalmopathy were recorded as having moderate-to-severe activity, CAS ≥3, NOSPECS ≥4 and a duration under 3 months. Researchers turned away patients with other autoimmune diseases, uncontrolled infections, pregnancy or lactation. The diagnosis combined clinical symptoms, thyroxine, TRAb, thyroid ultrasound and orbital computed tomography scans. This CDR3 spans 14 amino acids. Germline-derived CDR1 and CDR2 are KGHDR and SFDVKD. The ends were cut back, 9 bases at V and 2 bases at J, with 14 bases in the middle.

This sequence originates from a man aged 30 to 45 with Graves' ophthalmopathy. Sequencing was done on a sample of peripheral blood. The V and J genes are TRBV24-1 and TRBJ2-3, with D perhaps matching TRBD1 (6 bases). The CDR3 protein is CATARDTVTDTQYF. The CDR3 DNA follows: TGTGCCACCGCTAGGGACACCGTCACAGATACGCAGTATTTT.